These T cell receptor beta chains were read from a single sample in a study of PD-1 blockade in classical Hodgkin lymphoma. Sequencing was performed with immunoSEQ multiplex PCR; in TCRdb, only in-frame clones are kept and a portion is missing. The sample contains 90,000 to 100,000 clones, roughly 78% of which appear only once. Sequencing used peripheral blood mononuclear cells (PBMCs), obtained before the fourth cycle of nivolumab. The receptors shown here come from a human donor with classical Hodgkin lymphoma. Both conserved end residues are part of each CDR3. A D gene is named only where the DNA matches it firmly. Rows may omit the clone size; those that give it use once, few, many or a size class.

D gene	J gene	V gene	clone size	CDR3 protein	CDR3 DNA
TRBD2	TRBJ2-7	TRBV7-2	-	CASSFAIGLAGFYEQYF	TGTGCCAGCAGCTTTGCGATCGGACTAGCGGGCTTCTACGAGCAGTACTTC
-	TRBJ2-2	TRBV7-3	-	CASSLNQVSGELFF	TGTGCCAGCAGCTTAAATCAGGTGTCCGGGGAGCTGTTTTTT
TRBD2	TRBJ2-5	TRBV6-5	-	CASRKGLAVETQYF	TGTGCCAGCAGGAAAGGACTAGCGGTTGAGACCCAGTACTTC
-	TRBJ1-4	TRBV6-5	-	CASSYNSGSYNEKLFF	TGTGCCAGCAGTTACAATTCGGGGAGCTATAATGAAAAACTGTTTTTT
TRBD1	TRBJ2-5	TRBV5-1	once	CASSLRTGTQETQYF	TGCGCCAGCAGCTTACGGACAGGGACTCAAGAGACCCAGTACTTC
TRBD2	TRBJ2-1	TRBV29-1	-	CSVSPAGADEQFF	TGCAGCGTCTCACCAGCGGGAGCGGATGAGCAGTTCTTC
-	TRBJ1-2	TRBV4-3	-	CASSQGGYSSYGYTF	TGCGCCAGCAGCCAAGGAGGATACAGTAGCTATGGCTACACCTTC
TRBD1	TRBJ1-2	TRBV2	-	CASSRQGSYGYTF	TGTGCCAGCAGTCGACAGGGAAGCTATGGCTACACCTTC
-	TRBJ2-3	TRBV6-5	-	CASSFGGPRTDTQYF	TGTGCCAGCAGCTTCGGAGGGCCCCGCACAGATACGCAGTATTTT
-	TRBJ2-7	TRBV6-6	-	CASSSGVSYEQYF	TGTGCCAGCAGTTCTGGGGTTTCCTACGAGCAGTACTTC
TRBD1	TRBJ2-7	TRBV6-1	-	CASSEFGQGYEQYF	TGTGCCAGCAGTGAATTCGGACAGGGCTACGAGCAGTACTTC
-	TRBJ1-1	TRBV18	-	CASSPPTSPTEAFF	TGTGCCAGCTCACCCCCGACGTCCCCCACTGAAGCTTTCTTT
TRBD1	TRBJ1-1	TRBV19	-	CASMGSGGLVPAFF	TGTGCCAGTATGGGTTCAGGGGGCTTGGTTCCAGCTTTCTTT
-	TRBJ1-4	TRBV19	-	CASSIRGTGGEKLFF	TGTGCCAGTAGTATCCGCGGGACCGGGGGCGAAAAACTGTTTTTT
-	TRBJ2-1	TRBV7-6	-	CASSSITVFGVVEQFF	TGTGCCAGCAGCTCTATAACAGTGTTTGGGGTCGTTGAGCAGTTCTTC
-	TRBJ1-1	TRBV30	few	CAWSVQGNTEAFF	TGTGCCTGGAGTGTACAGGGGAACACTGAAGCTTTCTTT
-	TRBJ1-1	TRBV28	-	CASSSPRQPLNTEAFF	TGTGCCAGCAGCTCCCCTAGGCAGCCCTTGAACACTGAAGCTTTCTTT
TRBD2	TRBJ2-3	TRBV5-6	-	CASSPGGVDTQYF	TGTGCCAGCAGCCCGGGAGGGGTTGATACGCAGTATTTT
-	TRBJ2-1	TRBV25-1	-	CASSEFGRGASNEQFF	TGTGCCAGCAGTGAATTTGGACGGGGGGCCAGCAATGAGCAGTTCTTC
-	TRBJ1-3	TRBV4-3	-	CASSQDTGNTIYF	TGCGCCAGCAGCCAAGATACAGGAAACACCATATATTTT
-	TRBJ2-1	TRBV7-7	-	CASSLRDTSSYNEQFF	TGTGCCAGCAGCTTACGGGACACGAGCTCCTACAATGAGCAGTTCTTC
-	TRBJ2-3	TRBV2	-	CASSEEGADTQYF	TGTGCCAGCAGTGAGGAGGGTGCAGATACGCAGTATTTT
TRBD1	TRBJ1-5	TRBV2	-	CASSPGQVSNQPQHF	TGTGCCAGCAGCCCGGGACAGGTTAGCAATCAGCCCCAGCATTTT
-	TRBJ1-4	TRBV5-1	-	CASSFEPANEKLFF	TGCGCCAGCAGCTTCGAGCCAGCGAATGAAAAACTGTTTTTT
TRBD1	TRBJ2-2	TRBV19	-	CASSRQGAPGFTGELFF	TGTGCCAGTAGCAGACAGGGGGCGCCGGGGTTCACCGGGGAGCTGTTTTTT
-	TRBJ1-2	TRBV27	-	CASSSRTNYGYTF	TGTGCCAGCAGTTCCCGGACAAACTATGGCTACACCTTC
TRBD1	TRBJ1-2	TRBV4-1	-	CASSYGQGAGGYTF	TGCGCCAGCAGCTACGGACAGGGGGCGGGTGGCTACACCTTC
TRBD1	TRBJ2-3	TRBV7-2	-	CASSQERGTGFEDTQYF	TGTGCCAGCAGCCAAGAAAGAGGGACAGGGTTTGAAGATACGCAGTATTTT
-	TRBJ1-5	TRBV2	-	CASSVAGFGNQPQHF	TGTGCCAGCAGTGTTGCGGGGTTCGGCAATCAGCCCCAGCATTTT
-	TRBJ2-1	TRBV4-1	-	CASSQGTGYSYNEQFF	TGCGCCAGCAGCCAAGGAACCGGGTACTCCTACAATGAGCAGTTCTTC
-	TRBJ1-1	TRBV7-2	-	CASSQTGWVAFF	TGTGCCAGCAGCCAGACAGGTTGGGTGGCTTTCTTT
TRBD2	TRBJ2-5	TRBV11-2	-	CASSRLRGPSGFQETQYF	TGTGCCAGCAGCCGCCTGCGGGGGCCTAGCGGGTTCCAAGAGACCCAGTACTTC
TRBD1	TRBJ1-4	TRBV6-1	-	CASSAGQGEPTNEKLFF	TGTGCCAGCAGTGCGGGACAGGGGGAACCAACTAATGAAAAACTGTTTTTT
-	TRBJ2-3	TRBV18	-	CASPPGRSTDTQYF	TGTGCCAGCCCGCCGGGACGAAGCACAGATACGCAGTATTTT
TRBD2	TRBJ2-1	TRBV10-3	once	CAIQASGGPYNEQFF	TGTGCCATCCAGGCTAGCGGGGGCCCCTACAATGAGCAGTTCTTC
TRBD2	TRBJ2-7	TRBV5-6	few	CASRARTTSRYEQYF	TGTGCCAGCAGGGCCCGCACGACTAGCCGGTACGAGCAGTACTTC
-	TRBJ1-3	TRBV7-9	-	CASSSGTGNTIYF	TGTGCCAGCAGCTCCGGGACTGGAAACACCATATATTTT
-	TRBJ2-7	TRBV27	once	CASSLRGGVDEQYF	TGTGCCAGCAGTTTAAGGGGGGGAGTGGACGAGCAGTACTTC
-	TRBJ1-5	TRBV18	-	CASSPQGLSNQPQHF	TGTGCCAGCTCACCACAGGGCTTGAGCAATCAGCCCCAGCATTTT
-	TRBJ2-7	TRBV2	-	CASGTEVSYEQYF	TGTGCCAGCGGGACGGAGGTTTCCTACGAGCAGTACTTC
-	TRBJ1-2	TRBV10-3	-	CAISEFSGQTNYGYTF	TGTGCCATCAGTGAGTTCTCCGGACAGACTAACTATGGCTACACCTTC
-	TRBJ1-2	TRBV4-1	-	CASSQPTSNYGYTF	TGCGCCAGCAGCCAACCGACTTCTAACTATGGCTACACCTTC
TRBD2	TRBJ2-1	TRBV6-1	-	CASSTSGGWQFF	TGTGCCAGCAGTACTAGCGGGGGGTGGCAGTTCTTC
TRBD2	TRBJ2-3	TRBV5-1	-	CASSLSTSGGTDTQYF	TGCGCCAGCAGCTTATCGACTAGCGGGGGGACAGATACGCAGTATTTT
TRBD2	TRBJ2-1	TRBV6-5	-	CASSRQRGGNEQFF	TGTGCCAGCAGTAGACAGCGGGGGGGCAATGAGCAGTTCTTC
TRBD1	TRBJ1-6	TRBV16	-	CASSQYRGNSPLHF	TGTGCCAGCAGCCAATACAGGGGCAATTCACCCCTCCACTTT
-	TRBJ1-2	TRBV5-6	-	CASSLVGGTTSYGYTF	TGTGCCAGCAGCTTGGTTGGGGGAACAACAAGTTATGGCTACACCTTC
-	TRBJ1-5	TRBV4-2	few	CASSQIRDQPQHF	TGTGCCAGCAGCCAGATCAGAGATCAGCCCCAGCATTTT
TRBD2	TRBJ2-3	TRBV6-5	-	CASSYGAGDSDTQYF	TGTGCCAGCAGTTACGGAGCGGGAGACTCAGATACGCAGTATTTT
TRBD2	TRBJ2-7	TRBV18	-	CASSVPGLAVYEQYF	TGTGCCAGCTCAGTCCCGGGACTAGCGGTCTACGAGCAGTACTTC